Reported below is one TCR beta chain. Its antigen is not identified. One end of the junction does not line up with germline, which may come from a read error. The CDR3 is 16 amino acids. In germline, CDR1 is SSHAT, CDR2 FNYEAQ (reference sequence). The data are from a study of T cells after yellow fever vaccination. General study findings and limits: Subsequent booster samples again held most clones from primary vaccination (around 96% CD4, roughly 91% CD8).

TCRdb fed the 5' RACE reads into MiXCR, producing one record per CDR3 protein. The sample holds under 150,000 distinct CDR3 sequences, 15% seen once. The clonotype comes from a man aged 18 to 30 who received the YFV17D yellow fever vaccine. The chain is built from TRBV7-7 and TRBJ2-5; D possibly corresponds to TRBD1 (6 bases). Sequenced material: CD8+ T cells sorted from PBMCs, taken 5 days after the yellow fever booster vaccination. In DNA form, the CDR3 reads TGTGCTAGCAGCTCACCTCTCGGACAGTACCAAGAGACCCAGTACTTC. It yields the protein CASSSPLGQYQETQYF.